This T cell receptor beta chain was retrieved from a study of T cells in localized non-small cell lung cancer. Whole-study findings and limits: Uninvolved adjacent lung showed the highest T cell clonality, exceeding tumor.

Repertoires were generated with immunoSEQ multiplex PCR, while TCRdb's copy carries only in-frame clones and drops some. The table includes tens of thousands of clones, approximately 90% detected once. Remarks on this clone: Its antigen is not identified.

V lost 3 bases to trimming and J lost 2 bases; unmatched junction nucleotides: 13. This CDR3 has 19 residues. Germline V gives CDR1 SGHRS, CDR2 YFSETQ. This receptor was taken from a man between 40 and 75 years old with stage II squamous cell lung carcinoma. Specimen: PBMCs, collected before any cancer treatment. The chain recombines TRBV5-1 with TRBJ2-5; 13 positions match TRBD2. CDR3 sequence (DNA): TGCGCCAGCAGCTGGGACCCTGGGACTAGCGGGACCGCACAAGAGACCCAGTACTTC. As protein: CASSWDPGTSGTAQETQYF.